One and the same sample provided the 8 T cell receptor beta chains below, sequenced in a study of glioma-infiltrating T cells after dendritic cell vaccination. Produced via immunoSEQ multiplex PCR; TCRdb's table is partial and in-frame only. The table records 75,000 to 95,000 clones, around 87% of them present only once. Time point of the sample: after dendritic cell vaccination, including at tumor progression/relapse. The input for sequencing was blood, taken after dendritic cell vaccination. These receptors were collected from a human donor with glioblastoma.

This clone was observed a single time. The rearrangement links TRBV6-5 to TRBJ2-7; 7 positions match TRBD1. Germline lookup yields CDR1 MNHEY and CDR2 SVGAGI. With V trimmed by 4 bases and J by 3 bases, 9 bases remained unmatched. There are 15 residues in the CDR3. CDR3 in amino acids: CASSSPGQRNYEQYF. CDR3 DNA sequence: TGTGCCAGCAGTTCCCCGGGACAGCGGAACTACGAGCAGTACTTC.

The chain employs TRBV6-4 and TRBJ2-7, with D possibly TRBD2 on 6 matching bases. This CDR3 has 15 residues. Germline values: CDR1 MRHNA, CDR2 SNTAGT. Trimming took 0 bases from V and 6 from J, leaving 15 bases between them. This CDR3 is CASSDSKELAGEQYF. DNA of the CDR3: TGTGCCAGCAGTGACTCGAAAGAACTAGCAGGCGAGCAGTACTTC.

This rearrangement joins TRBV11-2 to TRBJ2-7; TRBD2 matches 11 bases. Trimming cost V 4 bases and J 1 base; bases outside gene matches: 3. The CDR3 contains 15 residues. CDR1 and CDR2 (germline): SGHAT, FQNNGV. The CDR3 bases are TGTGCCAGCAGCTGGGGGACTAGCGGTTCCTACGAGCAGTACTTC. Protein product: CASSWGTSGSYEQYF.

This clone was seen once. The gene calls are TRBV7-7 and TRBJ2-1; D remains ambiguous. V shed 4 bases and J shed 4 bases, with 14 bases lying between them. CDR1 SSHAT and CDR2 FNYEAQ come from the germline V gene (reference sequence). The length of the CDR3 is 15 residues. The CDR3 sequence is CASSSGPVEYNEQFF. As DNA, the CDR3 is TGTGCCAGCAGCTCTGGGCCGGTAGAGTACAATGAGCAGTTCTTC. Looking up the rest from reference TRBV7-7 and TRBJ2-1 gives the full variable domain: GAGVSQSPRYKVTKRGQDVTLRCDPISSHATLYWYQQALGQGPEFLTYFNYEAQPDKSGLPSDRFSAERPEGSISTLTIQRTEQRDSAMYRCASSSGPVEYNEQFFGPGTRLTVL.

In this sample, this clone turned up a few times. CDR3 coding DNA: TGTGCCAGCAGTGAAGCGGGCAGGGGGCATACAGGCTACACCTTC. This translates into CASSEAGRGHTGYTF. V usage is TRBV6-1 and J usage is TRBJ1-2; TRBD1 matches at 8 bases. This CDR3 has 15 residues. V lost 0 bases to trimming and J lost 8 bases; unmatched junction nucleotides: 8. Germline CDR1 reads MNHNS; CDR2 reads SASEGT.

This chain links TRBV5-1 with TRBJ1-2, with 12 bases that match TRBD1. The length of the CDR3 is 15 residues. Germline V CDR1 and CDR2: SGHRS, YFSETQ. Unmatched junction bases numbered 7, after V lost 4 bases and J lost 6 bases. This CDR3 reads CASSLGGTGGDGYTF. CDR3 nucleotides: TGCGCCAGCAGCCTGGGGGGGACAGGGGGCGATGGCTACACCTTC.

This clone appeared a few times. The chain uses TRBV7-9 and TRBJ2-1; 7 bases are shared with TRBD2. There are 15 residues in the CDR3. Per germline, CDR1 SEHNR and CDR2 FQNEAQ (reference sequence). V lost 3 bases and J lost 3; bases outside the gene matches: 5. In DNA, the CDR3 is TGTGCCAGCAGCTTGGCCGGGACTAACTACAATGAGCAGTTCTTC. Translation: CASSLAGTNYNEQFF.

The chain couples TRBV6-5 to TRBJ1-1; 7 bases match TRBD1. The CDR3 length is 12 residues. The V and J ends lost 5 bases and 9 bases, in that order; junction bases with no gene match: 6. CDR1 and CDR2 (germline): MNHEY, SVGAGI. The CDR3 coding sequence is TGTGCCAGCAGTACTTACAGGGGCAAAGCTTTCTTT. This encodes CASSTYRGKAFF.